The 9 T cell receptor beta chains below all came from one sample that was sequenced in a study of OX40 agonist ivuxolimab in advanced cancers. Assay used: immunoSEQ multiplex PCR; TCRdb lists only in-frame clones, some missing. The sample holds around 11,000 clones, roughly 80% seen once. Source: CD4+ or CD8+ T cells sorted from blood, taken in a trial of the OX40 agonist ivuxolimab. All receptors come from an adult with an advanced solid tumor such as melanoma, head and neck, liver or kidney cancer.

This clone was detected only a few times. The CDR3 here is CASSPESAALNTGELFF. The CDR3 nucleotides read TGTGCCAGCAGCCCCGAGAGTGCGGCCCTAAACACCGGGGAGCTGTTTTTT. The chain recombines TRBV7-2 with TRBJ2-2; no reliable D call. CDR1 is SGHTA, CDR2 FQGNSA, per germline. CDR3 length: 17 amino acids. The V end lost 5 bases, the J end lost 2 bases, and 18 bases lay between the germline ends.

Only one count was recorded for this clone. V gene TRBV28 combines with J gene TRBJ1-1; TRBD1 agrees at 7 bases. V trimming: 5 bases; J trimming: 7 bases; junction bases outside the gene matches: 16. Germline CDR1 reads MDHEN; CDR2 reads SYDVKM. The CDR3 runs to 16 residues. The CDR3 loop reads CASSPLSRDSRLEAFF. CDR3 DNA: TGTGCCAGCAGTCCCCTCTCACGGGACAGCAGACTTGAAGCTTTCTTT.

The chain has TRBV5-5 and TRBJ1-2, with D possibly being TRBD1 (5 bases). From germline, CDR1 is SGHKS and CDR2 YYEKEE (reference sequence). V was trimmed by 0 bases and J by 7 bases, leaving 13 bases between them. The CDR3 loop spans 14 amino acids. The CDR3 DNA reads TGTGCCAGCAGCTTGGGGCAGGGCCTTCCTGGCTACACCTTC. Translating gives CASSLGQGLPGYTF.

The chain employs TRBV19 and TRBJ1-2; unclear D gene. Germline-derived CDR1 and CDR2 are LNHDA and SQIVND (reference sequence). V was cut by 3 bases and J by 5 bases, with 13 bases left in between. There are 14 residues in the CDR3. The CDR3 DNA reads TGTGCCAGTAGTATCGACGGTGTCGGGTATGGCTACACCTTC. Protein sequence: CASSIDGVGYGYTF.

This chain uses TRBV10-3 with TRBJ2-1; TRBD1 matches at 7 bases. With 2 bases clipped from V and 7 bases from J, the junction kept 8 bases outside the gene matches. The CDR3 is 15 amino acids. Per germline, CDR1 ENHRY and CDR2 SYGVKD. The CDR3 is CAISEDRAVLNEQFF. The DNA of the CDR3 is TGTGCCATCAGTGAGGACAGGGCCGTTCTAAATGAGCAGTTCTTC.

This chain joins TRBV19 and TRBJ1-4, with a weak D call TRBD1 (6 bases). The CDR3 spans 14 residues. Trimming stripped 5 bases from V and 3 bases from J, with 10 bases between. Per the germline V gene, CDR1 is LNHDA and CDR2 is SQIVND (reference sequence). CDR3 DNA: TGTGCCAGTAGTCGGACAGCCTCTAATGAAAAACTGTTTTTT. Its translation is CASSRTASNEKLFF.

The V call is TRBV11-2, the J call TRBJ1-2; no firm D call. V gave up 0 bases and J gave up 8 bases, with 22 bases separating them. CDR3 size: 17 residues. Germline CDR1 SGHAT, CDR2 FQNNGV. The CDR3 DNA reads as TGTGCCAGCAGCTTAGATCCCGGGAACTTGAGGGTTCACGGCTACACCTTC. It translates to CASSLDPGNLRVHGYTF.

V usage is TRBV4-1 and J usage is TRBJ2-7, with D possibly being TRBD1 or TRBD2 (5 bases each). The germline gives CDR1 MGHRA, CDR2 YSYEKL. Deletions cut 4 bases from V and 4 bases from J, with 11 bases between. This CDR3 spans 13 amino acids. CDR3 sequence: CASSRDEGYEQYF. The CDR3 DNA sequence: TGCGCCAGCAGCCGGGACGAGGGTTACGAGCAGTACTTC.

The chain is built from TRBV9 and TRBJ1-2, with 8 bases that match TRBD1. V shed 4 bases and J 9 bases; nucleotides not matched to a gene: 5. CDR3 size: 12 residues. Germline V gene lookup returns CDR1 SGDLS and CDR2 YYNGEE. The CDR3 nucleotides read TGTGCCAGCAGCCAGGGGGCTGGGAGCTACACCTTC. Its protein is CASSQGAGSYTF. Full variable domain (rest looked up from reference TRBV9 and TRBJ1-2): DSGVTQTPKHLITATGQRVTLRCSPRSGDLSVYWYQQSLDQGLQFLIQYYNGEERAKGNILERFSAQQFPDLHSELNLSSLELGDSALYFCASSQGAGSYTFGSGTRLTVV.